The 27 T cell receptor beta chains listed next were all sequenced from one sample in a study of T cells in Graves' hyperthyroidism and ophthalmopathy. TCR beta CDR3 regions were amplified from RNA transcripts. First-round RT-PCR targeting the TCR CDR3 was performed with the HTBI primer set. TCRdb re-called the multiplex PCR reads through MiXCR, storing one row per CDR3 protein. The data show around 500,000 distinct CDR3 sequences, approximately 23% seen once. The sample taken for sequencing was blood. The receptors derive from a woman in her 70s with Graves' ophthalmopathy.

This clonotype was counted a few times. The chain has TRBV6-6 and TRBJ1-5, with 12 bases aligning to TRBD1. The V segment lost 2 bases and the J segment 3 bases; nucleotides outside the gene matches: 17. Germline V gene data show CDR1 as MNHNY and CDR2 as SVGAGI (reference sequence). The CDR3 spans 21 residues. The CDR3 here is CASSYPHRGTGGRPVNQPQHF. DNA for the CDR3: TGTGCCAGCAGTTACCCGCATCGGGGGACAGGGGGCCGCCCAGTCAATCAGCCCCAGCATTTT.

This clonotype was counted at least ten times. This sequence joins TRBV20-1 and TRBJ2-5; no clear D gene. Between the trimmed V and J ends, which lost 1 base and 7 bases, there was a span of 13 bases. This CDR3 has 13 amino acids. CDR1 DFQATT and CDR2 SNEGSKA come from the germline V gene (reference sequence). The CDR3, as DNA: TGCAGTGCTAGAGGGGCAGCCCGAGGGACCCAGTACTTC. It specifies CSARGAARGTQYF.

The chain combines TRBV20-1 with TRBJ2-4; 7 bases match TRBD2. The germline V gene has CDR1 DFQATT and CDR2 SNEGSKA (reference sequence). The CDR3 has 17 amino acids. Trimming took 0 bases from V and 3 from J; bases not matched to a gene: 11. The CDR3 DNA is TGCAGTGCTAGAGAGAGAAGGGGAGGGCCGGTCAAAAACATTCAGTACTTC. The encoded protein is CSARERRGGPVKNIQYF.

This clonotype occurred many times. The V call is TRBV5-6, the J call TRBJ1-1; no definite D call. The ends were cut back, 4 bases at V and 4 bases at J, with 11 bases in the middle. This CDR3 comprises 13 residues. Germline lookup yields CDR1 SGHDT and CDR2 YYEEEE. DNA for the CDR3: TGTGCCAGCAGCGTGAGAGGGTTCACTGAAGCTTTCTTT. The encoded protein is CASSVRGFTEAFF.

This chain connects TRBV12-5 to TRBJ2-3, with 9 positions matching TRBD1. The V gene's germline CDR1 is LGHNT and CDR2 FRNRAP. The CDR3 has 17 amino acids. Germline trimming cut 5 bases from V and 2 bases from J; bases unmatched to any gene: 11. CDR3 DNA sequence: TGTGCTAGTGGTCCGGGGGTCTGGGACAGGGTCACAGATACGCAGTATTTT. Translation gives CASGPGVWDRVTDTQYF.

This clonotype showed up just a few times. This sequence joins TRBV20-1 and TRBJ1-2; tentative D call: TRBD1 (5 bases). The V gene lost 6 bases and the J gene lost 3 bases, with 17 bases spanning the gap. The CDR3 is made up of 14 amino acids. Germline V gene data show CDR1 as DFQATT and CDR2 as SNEGSKA (reference sequence). CDR3: CSAPLRGEDYGYTF. CDR3 nucleotides: TGCAGTGCCCCACTCCGGGGGGAGGACTATGGCTACACCTTC.

For the CDR3, the DNA is TGTGCCACCAGCAGACCCTCTACAGGGGAAGAGACCCAGTACTTC. This codes for CATSRPSTGEETQYF. The V and J genes are TRBV15 and TRBJ2-5; 7 bases align to TRBD1. The junction had 6 bases not matched to a gene; V was cut back by 2 bases and J by 3 bases. Germline loops: CDR1 LNHNV, CDR2 YYDKDF (reference sequence). The CDR3 is made up of 15 amino acids. Based on the CDR3 plus reference TRBV15 and TRBJ2-5, the full variable domain is DAMVIQNPRYQVTQFGKPVTLSCSQTLNHNVMYWYQQKSSQAPKLLFHYYDKDFNNEADTPDNFQSRRPNTSFCFLDIRSPGLGDTAMYLCATSRPSTGEETQYFGPGTRLLVL.

This clonotype was counted only a few times. This chain links TRBV10-3 with TRBJ2-5; D possibly uses TRBD1 or TRBD2 (5 bases each). From germline, CDR1 is ENHRY and CDR2 SYGVKD. The CDR3 is made up of 14 amino acids. Trimming cost V 2 bases and J 4 bases, with 11 bases left between them. The chain's CDR3 is CAISENSGGETQYF. CDR3 nucleotides: TGTGCCATCAGTGAGAATTCTGGGGGAGAGACCCAGTACTTC.

With regard to this clonotype: This could be a read error, since a much larger clone is one nucleotide away. The chain couples TRBV7-6 to TRBJ2-2, with D unresolved. Germline V gene lookup returns CDR1 SGHVS and CDR2 FNYEAQ. Trimming cost V 4 bases and J 1 base, with 7 bases left between them. This CDR3 is 14 amino acids long. The CDR3 coding sequence is TGTGCCAGCAGCTCGCGACTGAACACCGGGGAGCTGTTTTTT. Translation gives CASSSRLNTGELFF.

The chain uses TRBV3-1 and TRBJ1-4; 7 nucleotides agree with TRBD1. Germline CDR1 LGHDT, CDR2 YNNKEL (reference sequence). The CDR3 contains 16 residues. The junction had 10 bases not matched to a gene; V was cut back by 4 bases and J by 5 bases. The CDR3 DNA follows: TGTGCCAGCAGCCCCTTCCCCCGGGACAGAAATGAAAAACTGTTTTTT. This codes for CASSPFPRDRNEKLFF.

The rearrangement links TRBV2 to TRBJ2-3; D perhaps matches TRBD2 (7 bases). The V end lost 6 bases, the J end lost 1 base, and 17 bases lay between the germline ends. The CDR3 covers 16 residues. CDR1 SNHLY and CDR2 FYNNEI come from the germline V gene. CDR3 bases: TGTGCCAGCAGGTGGATTGGCGGGGGCGGCACAGATACGCAGTATTTT. Translated, it gives CASRWIGGGGTDTQYF.

This chain uses TRBV5-1 with TRBJ2-5, with D unclear. Between the trimmed V and J ends, which lost 4 bases and 1 base, there was a span of 8 bases. CDR3 length equals 13 residues. Germline CDR1 and CDR2: SGHRS and YFSETQ. This CDR3 reads CASSPQTQETQYF. The CDR3 DNA reads as TGCGCCAGCAGCCCTCAGACCCAAGAGACCCAGTACTTC.

The chain recombines TRBV6-1 with TRBJ1-2; 8 bases map to TRBD1. CDR1 and CDR2 (germline): MNHNS, SASEGT. V shed 3 bases, J shed 8 bases, and the junction held 11 bases outside the gene matches. This CDR3 is built from 15 residues. The CDR3 protein is CASSDRTGLAGGYTF. In DNA, the CDR3 is TGTGCCAGCAGTGATCGGACAGGGCTGGCGGGGGGCTACACCTTC.

V and J are TRBV12-3 or TRBV12-4 and TRBJ1-1; D unclear. The CDR3 extends over 15 amino acids. V lost 8 bases to trimming and J lost 1 base, with 17 bases between them. This CDR3 is CASRLRLVGNTEAFF. DNA for the CDR3: TGTGCCAGCCGACTCCGTTTAGTAGGGAACACTGAAGCTTTCTTT.

This clonotype was seen once. This chain connects TRBV12-3 or TRBV12-4 to TRBJ1-2; D gene uncertain. The V end lost 5 bases, the J end lost 7 bases, and 11 bases lay between the germline ends. This CDR3 is 12 amino acids long. CDR3 in DNA: TGTGCCAGCAGTCCTACCTCCCGTGGCTACACCTTC. It encodes CASSPTSRGYTF.

The rearrangement joins TRBV25-1 to TRBJ2-1; 10 bases align to TRBD1. The CDR3 is 17 amino acids. Trimming took 2 bases from V and 6 from J; bases not matched to a gene: 10. Germline loops: CDR1 MGHDK, CDR2 SYGVNS. The DNA for the CDR3 is TGTGCCAGCAGTGAACCACCGGGACAGGGGATAGTCAATGAGCAGTTCTTC. Protein: CASSEPPGQGIVNEQFF. The full variable domain, its missing parts supplied by reference TRBV25-1 and TRBJ2-1, is EADIYQTPRYLVIGTGKKITLECSQTMGHDKMYWYQQDPGMELHLIHYSYGVNSTEKGDLSSESTVSRIRTEHFPLTLESARPSHTSQYLCASSEPPGQGIVNEQFFGPGTRLTVL.

The table lists this clonotype with a few counts. J is TRBJ2-1 and V is TRBV14, with D tentatively TRBD1 (6 bases). Deletions cut 6 bases from V and 9 bases from J, with 15 bases between. The CDR3 has 13 amino acids. Germline V gene data show CDR1 as SGHDN and CDR2 as FVKESK. For the CDR3, the DNA is TGTGCCAGCAGGCTGAACAGGGTGGGTGAGCAGTTCTTC. Its protein is CASRLNRVGEQFF.

This clonotype turned up a few times. V is TRBV7-9 and J is TRBJ2-5; TRBD2 aligns across 7 bases. V was pared by 4 bases and J by 6 bases, with 5 bases of the junction left unmatched. The CDR3 consists of 13 residues. CDR1 SEHNR and CDR2 FQNEAQ come from the germline V gene (reference sequence). The CDR3 reads CASSSGGSQTQYF. DNA for the CDR3: TGTGCCAGCAGCTCGGGAGGTAGTCAGACCCAGTACTTC.

The chain is built from TRBV9 and TRBJ2-5, with D perhaps TRBD2 (6 bases). The CDR3 sequence is 14 residues long. Trimming pared 0 bases from V and 5 bases from J, leaving 11 bases between. Germline values: CDR1 SGDLS, CDR2 YYNGEE. CDR3 amino acids: CASSVDAGRETQYF. CDR3 nucleotide sequence: TGTGCCAGCAGCGTAGACGCGGGAAGGGAGACCCAGTACTTC.

This clonotype was seen only a few times. The chain combines TRBV6-2 or TRBV6-3 with TRBJ2-1, with 7 bases aligning to TRBD2. The CDR3 is 16 residues long. Trimming at V came to 8 bases and at J to 0 bases, leaving 10 bases not matched to a gene. Germline V lookup: CDR1 MNHEY, CDR2 SVGEGT. This CDR3 reads CASLNRAGSSYNEQFF. In DNA, the CDR3 is TGTGCCAGCTTAAATCGAGCGGGGAGCTCCTACAATGAGCAGTTCTTC.

The V gene is TRBV9, the J gene TRBJ2-1, with 9 bases fitting TRBD2. J gave up 0 bases and V 0 bases, and 13 bases lay outside the gene matches. This CDR3 has 20 amino acids. Germline assignment: CDR1 SGDLS and CDR2 YYNGEE. The CDR3 protein is CASSVGDSGSVRSSYNEQFF. The CDR3 DNA is TGTGCCAGCAGCGTAGGGGATAGCGGGAGTGTAAGATCCTCCTACAATGAGCAGTTCTTC.

This clonotype has a handful of counts. The J gene is TRBJ2-7, the V gene TRBV3-1, with 9 positions matching TRBD1. Germline V lookup: CDR1 LGHDT, CDR2 YNNKEL (reference sequence). The CDR3 covers 19 residues. Germline trimming cut 0 bases from V and 3 bases from J; bases unmatched to any gene: 15. The CDR3 loop is CASSQDRVTGGFSVYEQYF. CDR3 DNA sequence: TGTGCCAGCAGCCAAGATCGAGTGACAGGGGGTTTTTCCGTCTACGAGCAGTACTTC.

There are a few counts of this clonotype. CDR3 in DNA: TGTGCCACCAGTGATTCCCAGGGAACTCGCACGCAGTATTTT. Its translation: CATSDSQGTRTQYF. V is TRBV24-1 and J is TRBJ2-3, with a weak D call TRBD1 (5 bases). Trimming cost V 2 bases and J 9 bases, with 14 bases left between them. The CDR3 loop spans 14 amino acids. In germline, CDR1 is KGHDR, CDR2 SFDVKD.

In regard to this clonotype: A read error may account for a junction end that differs from germline. V gene TRBV12-3 or TRBV12-4 combines with J gene TRBJ2-5, with 8 bases identical to TRBD1. This CDR3 region has 12 residues. CDR3 sequence: CASSTGGWTQHF. CDR3 coding DNA: TGTGCCAGCAGCACAGGGGGATGGACCCAGCACTTC.

Many counts were recorded for this clonotype. This chain joins TRBV7-2 and TRBJ1-2; 8 nucleotides agree with TRBD1. Germline trimming cut 3 bases from V and 8 bases from J; bases unmatched to any gene: 5. The CDR3 runs to 13 residues. Germline-derived CDR1 and CDR2 are SGHTA and FQGNSA. The CDR3 loop is CASSFGQGEGYTF. The CDR3 DNA sequence: TGTGCCAGCAGCTTCGGACAGGGCGAGGGCTACACCTTC. Full variable domain (remainder filled in from reference TRBV7-2 and TRBJ1-2): GAGVSQSPSNKVTEKGKDVELRCDPISGHTALYWYRQSLGQGLEFLIYFQGNSAPDKSGLPSDRFSAERTGGSVSTLTIQRTQQEDSAVYLCASSFGQGEGYTFGSGTRLTVV.

This clonotype came up once. The V and J genes are TRBV15 and TRBJ2-2; 9 bases match TRBD2. V was clipped by 9 bases and J by 4 bases; unmatched bases: 9. This CDR3 spans 15 amino acids. The germline V gene encodes CDR1 LNHNV and CDR2 YYDKDF (reference sequence). The CDR3, as DNA: TGTGCCACGGGGGGCGGGAGGGCCTTCACCGGGGAGCTGTTTTTT. Translated, it gives CATGGGRAFTGELFF.

This clonotype has just one count. The V and J genes are TRBV6-1 and TRBJ2-1; tentatively, D is TRBD2 (6 bases). V lost 8 bases to trimming and J lost 8 bases, with 19 bases between them. The CDR3 runs 14 residues. Germline lookup yields CDR1 MNHNS and CDR2 SASEGT. CDR3 bases: TGTGCCAGCGCGCCCAAAAGCGGGTGGGATGAGCAGTTCTTC. This codes for CASAPKSGWDEQFF.